This TCR beta chain was retrieved from a study of tumor-infiltrating lymphocytes in primary liver carcinoma. For the study at large: The study included patients who were men and women aged 30 to 69 years. Staged T1-T3 N0M0, the tumors had sizes that ranged from about 4 to 10 cm across.

RNA was extracted from whole blood without cell sorting, alongside germline DNA. With around 500 ng total RNA as template and a constant-region primer, TCR beta cDNA was made. The TCR beta library was amplified through three nested multiplex PCR rounds in a modified ARM-PCR procedure. TRBV1-TRBV30 forward primers paired with a C-beta reverse primer were used in the first two PCR rounds, which ran approximately 10 cycles each. TCRdb reprocessed the multiplex PCR reads via MiXCR and lists one record per CDR3 protein. Of 310,000 or so distinct CDR3 sequences in the sample, roughly three fifths were seen once. This clonotype was counted once. The CDR3 loop spans 15 amino acids. From germline, CDR1 is MDHEN and CDR2 SYDVKM. Trimming took off 8 bases at V and 3 bases at J, with 20 bases between the two ends.

The TCR comes from a woman in her thirties with primary liver carcinoma and hepatitis B virus infection. The chain has TRBV28 and TRBJ2-7; the D call may be TRBD1 or TRBD2 (5 bases each). Input material: peripheral blood. The chain's CDR3 is CASGVGTERGYEQYF. CDR3 in DNA: TGTGCCAGCGGCGTGGGGACCGAGAGGGGCTACGAGCAGTACTTC.